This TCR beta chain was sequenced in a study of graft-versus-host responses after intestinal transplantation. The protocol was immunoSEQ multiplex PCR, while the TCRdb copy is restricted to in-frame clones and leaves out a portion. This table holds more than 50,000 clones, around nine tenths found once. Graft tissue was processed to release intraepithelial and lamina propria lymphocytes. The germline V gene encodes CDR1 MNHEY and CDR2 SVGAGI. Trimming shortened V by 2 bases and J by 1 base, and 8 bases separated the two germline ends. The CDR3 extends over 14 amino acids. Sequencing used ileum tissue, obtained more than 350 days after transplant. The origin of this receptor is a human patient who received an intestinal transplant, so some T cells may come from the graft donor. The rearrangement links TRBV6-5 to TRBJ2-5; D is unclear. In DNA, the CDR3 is TGTGCCAGCAGTTACAGGAGCTCCCAAGAGACCCAGTACTTC. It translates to CASSYRSSQETQYF.